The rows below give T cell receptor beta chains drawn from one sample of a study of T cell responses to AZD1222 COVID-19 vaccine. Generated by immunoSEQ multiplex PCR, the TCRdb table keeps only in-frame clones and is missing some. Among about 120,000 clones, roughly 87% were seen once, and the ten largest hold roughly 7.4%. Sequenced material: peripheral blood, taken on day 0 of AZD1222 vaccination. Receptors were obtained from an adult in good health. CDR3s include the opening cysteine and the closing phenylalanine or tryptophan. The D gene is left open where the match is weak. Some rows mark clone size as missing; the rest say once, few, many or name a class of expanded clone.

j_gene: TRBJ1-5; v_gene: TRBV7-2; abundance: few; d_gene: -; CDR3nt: TGTGCCAGCAGCTATAGGGGCAATCAGCCCCAGCATTTT; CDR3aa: CASSYRGNQPQHF
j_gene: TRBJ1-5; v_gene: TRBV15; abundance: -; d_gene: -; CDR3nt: TGTGCCACCAGTACCGGGGTCTATAGCAATCAGCCCCAGCATTTT; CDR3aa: CATSTGVYSNQPQHF
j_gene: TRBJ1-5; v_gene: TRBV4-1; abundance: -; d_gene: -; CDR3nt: TGCGCCAGCAGCCAAGATCCGCGAGGTCCCACTTTCTCCCAGCATTTT; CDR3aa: CASSQDPRGPTFSQHF
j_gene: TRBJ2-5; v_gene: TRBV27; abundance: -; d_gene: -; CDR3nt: TGTGCCAGCACCCCTCGGGGCCCCCAAGAGACCCAGTACTTC; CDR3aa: CASTPRGPQETQYF
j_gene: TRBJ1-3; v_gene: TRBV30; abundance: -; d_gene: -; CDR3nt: TGTGCCTGGAAACGGGGGAGATTACCTGGAAACACCATATATTTT; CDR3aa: CAWKRGRLPGNTIYF
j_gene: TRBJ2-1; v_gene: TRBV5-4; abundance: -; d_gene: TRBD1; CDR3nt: TGTGCCAGCAGCTTGGCAGGGGGCACGGACAATGAGCAGTTCTTC; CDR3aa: CASSLAGGTDNEQFF
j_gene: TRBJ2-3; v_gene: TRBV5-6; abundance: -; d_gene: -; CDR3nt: TGTGCCAGCAGCTTGGGAGGCCCTAGCGGCACAGATACGCAGTATTTT; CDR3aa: CASSLGGPSGTDTQYF
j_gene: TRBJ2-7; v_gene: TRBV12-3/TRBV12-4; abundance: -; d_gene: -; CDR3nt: TGTGCCAGCAGTTTAGGAGGGCCGGAACAGTACTTC; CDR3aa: CASSLGGPEQYF
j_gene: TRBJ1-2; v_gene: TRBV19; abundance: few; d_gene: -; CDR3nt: TGTGCCAGTAGTAAGGAGGCAGCAAGCAACTATGGCTACACCTTC; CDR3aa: CASSKEAASNYGYTF
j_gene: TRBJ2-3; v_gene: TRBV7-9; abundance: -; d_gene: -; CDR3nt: TGTGCCAGCAGCTTAGGAGAGGGGGGGAGCACAGATACGCAGTATTTT; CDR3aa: CASSLGEGGSTDTQYF
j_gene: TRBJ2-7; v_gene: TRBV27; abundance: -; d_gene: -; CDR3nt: TGTGCCAGCAGTTCTGGGTCAGAATACTACGAGCAGTACTTC; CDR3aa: CASSSGSEYYEQYF
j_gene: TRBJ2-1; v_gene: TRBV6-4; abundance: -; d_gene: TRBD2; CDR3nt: TGTGCCAGCAGGGGGGGGAATGAGCAGTTCTTC; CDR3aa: CASRGGNEQFF
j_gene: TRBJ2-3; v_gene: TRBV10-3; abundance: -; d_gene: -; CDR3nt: TGTGCCATCAGTGAGATCAGGACGGACATCACAGATACGCAGTATTTT; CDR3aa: CAISEIRTDITDTQYF
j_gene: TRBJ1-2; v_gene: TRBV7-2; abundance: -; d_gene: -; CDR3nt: TGTGCCAGCAGCTTAGAAGTGGGGGCCATCACCTTC; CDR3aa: CASSLEVGAITF
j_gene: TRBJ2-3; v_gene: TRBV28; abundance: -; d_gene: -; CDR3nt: TGTGCCAGCAGAACCGGGGAGCCCCGGGATACGCAGTATTTT; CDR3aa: CASRTGEPRDTQYF
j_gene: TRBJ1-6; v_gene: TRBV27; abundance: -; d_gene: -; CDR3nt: TGTGCCAGCAGTTTCACAGGGATAGGAAATTCACCCCTCCACTTT; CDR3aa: CASSFTGIGNSPLHF
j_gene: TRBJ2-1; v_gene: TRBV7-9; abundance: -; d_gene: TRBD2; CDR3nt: TGTGCCAGCAGCCAATACGAGCGGGAGGGTGAGCAGTTCTTC; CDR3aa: CASSQYEREGEQFF
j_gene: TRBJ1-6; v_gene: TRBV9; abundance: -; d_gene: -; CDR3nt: TGTGCCAGCAGCACCTGGACGGAAGATAATTCACCCCTCCACTTT; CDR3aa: CASSTWTEDNSPLHF
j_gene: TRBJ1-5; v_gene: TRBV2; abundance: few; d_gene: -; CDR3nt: TGTGCCAGCAGTCCTCAGGGGTTTCGCAATCAGCCCCAGCATTTT; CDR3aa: CASSPQGFRNQPQHF
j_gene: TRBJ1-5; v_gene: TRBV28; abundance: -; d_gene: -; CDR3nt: TGTGCCAGCAGTAATGGGGGTTGGCAGCCCCAGCATTTT; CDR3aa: CASSNGGWQPQHF
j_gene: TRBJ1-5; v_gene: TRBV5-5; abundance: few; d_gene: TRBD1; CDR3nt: TGTGCCAGCAGCTTGGGGACAGGTAAGAACAATCAGCCCCAGCATTTT; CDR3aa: CASSLGTGKNNQPQHF
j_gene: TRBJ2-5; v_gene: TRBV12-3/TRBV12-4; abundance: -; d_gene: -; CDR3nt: TGTGCCGTTGGTTGGGAGACCCAGTACTTC; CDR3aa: CAVGWETQYF
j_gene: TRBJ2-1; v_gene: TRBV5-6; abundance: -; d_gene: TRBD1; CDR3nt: TGTGCCAGCAGCTTGGAAAAACGGACAGGAGACCTCCATGAGCAGTTCTTC; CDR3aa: CASSLEKRTGDLHEQFF
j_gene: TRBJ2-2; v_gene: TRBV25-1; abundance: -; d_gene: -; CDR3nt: TGTGCCAGCAGTGATAGCAGGGCATGGACCGGGGAGCTGTTTTTT; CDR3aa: CASSDSRAWTGELFF
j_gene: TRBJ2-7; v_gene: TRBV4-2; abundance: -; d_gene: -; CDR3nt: TGTGCCAGCAGCCAAGGCTGGGACTTCGAGGACGAGCAGTACTTC; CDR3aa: CASSQGWDFEDEQYF
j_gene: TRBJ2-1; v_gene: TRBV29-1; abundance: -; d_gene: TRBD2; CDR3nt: TGCAGCGTTGAGGGGGCTAGCGGGAAAGTAACCCCAAATGAGCAGTTCTTC; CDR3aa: CSVEGASGKVTPNEQFF
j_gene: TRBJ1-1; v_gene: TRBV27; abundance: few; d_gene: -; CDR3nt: TGTGCCAGCAGTTTAGAGGGAATGAACACTGAAGCTTTCTTT; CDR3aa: CASSLEGMNTEAFF
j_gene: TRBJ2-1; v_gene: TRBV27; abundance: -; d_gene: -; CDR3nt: TGTGCCAGCAGTTCGCCCCAAGTTTACAATGAGCAGTTCTTC; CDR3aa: CASSSPQVYNEQFF
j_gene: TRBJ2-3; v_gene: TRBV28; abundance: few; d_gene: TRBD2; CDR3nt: TGTGCCAGCAGTGGTGGGACTAGAAGGGTGGAGGCGACGCAGTATTTT; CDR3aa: CASSGGTRRVEATQYF
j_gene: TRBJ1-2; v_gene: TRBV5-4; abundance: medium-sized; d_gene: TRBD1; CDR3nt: TGTGCCAGCACCGGGACAGGGAGGTATGGCTACACCTTC; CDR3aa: CASTGTGRYGYTF
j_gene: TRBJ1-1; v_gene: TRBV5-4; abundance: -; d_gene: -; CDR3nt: TGTGCCAGCAGCTCGGAAGGGTATATGACTGAAGCTTTCTTT; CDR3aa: CASSSEGYMTEAFF
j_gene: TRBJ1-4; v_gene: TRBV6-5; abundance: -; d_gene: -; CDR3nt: TGTGCCAGCAGGCTACAGCTTATTAATGAAAAACTGTTTTTT; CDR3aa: CASRLQLINEKLFF
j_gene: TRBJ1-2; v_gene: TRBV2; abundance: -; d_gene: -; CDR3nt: TGTGCCAGCATTTTAGCACCTAACTATGGCTACACCTTC; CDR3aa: CASILAPNYGYTF
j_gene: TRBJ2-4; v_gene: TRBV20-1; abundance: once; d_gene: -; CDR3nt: TGCAGTGCTAGAGAGAAGCACTTC; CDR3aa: CSAREKHF
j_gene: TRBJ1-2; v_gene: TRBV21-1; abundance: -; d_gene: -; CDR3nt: TGTGCCAGCAGCAAAGGGGTTGACAGGCGGGTGAGTGGCTACACCTTC; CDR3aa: CASSKGVDRRVSGYTF
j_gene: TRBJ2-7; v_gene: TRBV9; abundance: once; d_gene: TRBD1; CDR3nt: TGTGCCAGCAGCTCCGGTAGTGGGACAGGGCACCCCGAGCAGTACTTC; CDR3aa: CASSSGSGTGHPEQYF
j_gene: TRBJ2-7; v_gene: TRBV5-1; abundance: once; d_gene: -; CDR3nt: TGCGCCAGCAGCTTTACCGTTATTCGCAAATCCTACGAGCAGTACTTC; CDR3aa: CASSFTVIRKSYEQYF
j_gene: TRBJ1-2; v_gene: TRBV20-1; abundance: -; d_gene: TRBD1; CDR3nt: TGCAGTGCTAGTGGACAGGGGGCATTCCATGGCTACACCTTC; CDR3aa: CSASGQGAFHGYTF
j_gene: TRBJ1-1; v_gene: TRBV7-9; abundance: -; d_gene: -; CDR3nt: TGTGCCAGCAGCTTAGCAAGACACCCGAACACTGAAGCTTTCTTT; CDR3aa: CASSLARHPNTEAFF
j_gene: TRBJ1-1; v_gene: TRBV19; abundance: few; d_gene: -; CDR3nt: TGTGCCAGTAGGAAGAATCAGAACACTGAAGCTTTCTTT; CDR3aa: CASRKNQNTEAFF
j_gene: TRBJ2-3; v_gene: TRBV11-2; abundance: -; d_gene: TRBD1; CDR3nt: TGTGCCAGCAGCTACGCCACAGGGGGAGCGCAGTATTTT; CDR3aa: CASSYATGGAQYF